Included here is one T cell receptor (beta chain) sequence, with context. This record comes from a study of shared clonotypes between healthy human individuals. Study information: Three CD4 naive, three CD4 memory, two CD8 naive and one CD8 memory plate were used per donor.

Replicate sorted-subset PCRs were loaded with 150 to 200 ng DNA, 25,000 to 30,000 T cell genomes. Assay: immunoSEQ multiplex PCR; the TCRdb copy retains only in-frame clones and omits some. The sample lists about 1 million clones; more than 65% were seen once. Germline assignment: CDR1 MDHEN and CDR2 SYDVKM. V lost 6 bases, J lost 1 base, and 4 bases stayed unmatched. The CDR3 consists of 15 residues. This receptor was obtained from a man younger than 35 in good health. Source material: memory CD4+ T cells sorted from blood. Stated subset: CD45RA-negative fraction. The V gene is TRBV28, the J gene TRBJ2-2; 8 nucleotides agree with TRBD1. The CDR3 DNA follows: TGTGCCAGCAGGAGACAGGGGAGGAACACCGGGGAGCTGTTTTTT. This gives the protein CASRRQGRNTGELFF. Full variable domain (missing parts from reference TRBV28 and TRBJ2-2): DVKVTQSSRYLVKRTGEKVFLECVQDMDHENMFWYRQDPGLGLRLIYFSYDVKMKEKGDIPEGYSVSREKKERFSLILESASTNQTSMYLCASRRQGRNTGELFFGEGSRLTVL.